The rows below give T cell receptor beta chains drawn from one sample of a study of PD-1 blockade in mismatch repair-deficient tumors. This table comes from immunoSEQ multiplex PCR, and its TCRdb copy is limited to in-frame clones, with some not included. This sample has 90,000 to 120,000 clones, with 82% found just once. Sample: peripheral blood, taken roughly 35 weeks after starting pembrolizumab. The receptors were gathered from an adult with mismatch repair-deficient cancer. CDR3s include the opening cysteine and the closing phenylalanine or tryptophan. A D gene is named only where the DNA matches it firmly. Where a row states a size, it is once, few, many or the class of an expanded clone; other rows omit it.

V gene: TRBV5-6
J gene: TRBJ2-7
clone size: .
D gene: TRBD2
CDR3 DNA: TGTGCCAGCAGCTTGCCTAGCGGGAGTGGTGTAAACGAGCAGTACTTC
CDR3 protein: CASSLPSGSGVNEQYF

V gene: TRBV11-2
J gene: TRBJ1-3
clone size: .
D gene: .
CDR3 DNA: TGTGCCAGCAGCCCGACCAGTCCAGGGCAAGGAAACACCATATATTTT
CDR3 protein: CASSPTSPGQGNTIYF

V gene: TRBV15
J gene: TRBJ2-3
clone size: .
D gene: TRBD2
CDR3 DNA: TGTGCCACCAGCAGAGATCTACTAGCGTTTAGCACAGATACGCAGTATTTT
CDR3 protein: CATSRDLLAFSTDTQYF

V gene: TRBV11-3
J gene: TRBJ1-1
clone size: .
D gene: .
CDR3 DNA: TGTGCCAGCAGCGGCGACGCGGGAACTGAAGCTTTCTTT
CDR3 protein: CASSGDAGTEAFF

V gene: TRBV4-3
J gene: TRBJ2-3
clone size: .
D gene: .
CDR3 DNA: TGCGCCAGCAGCCCCGAGGAGGGCGCAGATACGCAGTATTTT
CDR3 protein: CASSPEEGADTQYF

V gene: TRBV11-2
J gene: TRBJ2-2
clone size: .
D gene: TRBD1
CDR3 DNA: TGTGCCAGCAGCCCGTCGACAGGGGGTTGGACCGGGGAGCTGTTTTTT
CDR3 protein: CASSPSTGGWTGELFF

V gene: TRBV6-6
J gene: TRBJ2-3
clone size: .
D gene: TRBD1
CDR3 DNA: TGTGCCAGCAGTTCGGACAGGGTGACAGATACGCAGTATTTT
CDR3 protein: CASSSDRVTDTQYF

V gene: TRBV19
J gene: TRBJ2-3
clone size: .
D gene: TRBD2
CDR3 DNA: TGTGCCAGTAGTCCCATTGTGCGTCTAGCGGGAGAGATAGATACGCAGTATTTT
CDR3 protein: CASSPIVRLAGEIDTQYF

V gene: TRBV18
J gene: TRBJ1-4
clone size: .
D gene: .
CDR3 DNA: TGTGCCAGCTCACCAGGAAGCCGGTCAACTAATGAAAAACTGTTTTTT
CDR3 protein: CASSPGSRSTNEKLFF

V gene: TRBV28
J gene: TRBJ2-3
clone size: .
D gene: TRBD2
CDR3 DNA: TGTGCCAGCAGTTTCTCTAGCGGGAGAAACACAGATACGCAGTATTTT
CDR3 protein: CASSFSSGRNTDTQYF

V gene: TRBV29-1
J gene: TRBJ1-2
clone size: .
D gene: .
CDR3 DNA: TGCAGCGTTGAACCGGGTAACTATGGCTACACCTTC
CDR3 protein: CSVEPGNYGYTF

V gene: TRBV7-3
J gene: TRBJ1-1
clone size: .
D gene: .
CDR3 DNA: TGTGCCAGCAGCTTATCTGGGGGGGTCACTGAAGCTTTCTTT
CDR3 protein: CASSLSGGVTEAFF

V gene: TRBV14
J gene: TRBJ2-2
clone size: once
D gene: TRBD2
CDR3 DNA: TGTGCCAGCAGCCCGATAAATAGCGGGACCGCGAACACCGGGGAGCTGTTTTTT
CDR3 protein: CASSPINSGTANTGELFF

V gene: TRBV7-3
J gene: TRBJ2-3
clone size: .
D gene: .
CDR3 DNA: TGTGCCAGCAATCAGGGGAGTGTCGCAGATACGCAGTATTTT
CDR3 protein: CASNQGSVADTQYF

V gene: TRBV5-3
J gene: TRBJ2-2
clone size: .
D gene: .
CDR3 DNA: TGTGCCACCATGCCGGAAGCGAACACCGGGGAGCTGTTTTTT
CDR3 protein: CATMPEANTGELFF

V gene: TRBV4-3
J gene: TRBJ1-2
clone size: .
D gene: TRBD1
CDR3 DNA: TGCGCCAGCAGCCAGGGGACAGGGGGCGACTATGGCTACACCTTC
CDR3 protein: CASSQGTGGDYGYTF

V gene: TRBV19
J gene: TRBJ1-2
clone size: few
D gene: .
CDR3 DNA: TGTGCCAGTAGTCTCCAGGGTATCATATCGGGTAACTATGGCTACACCTTC
CDR3 protein: CASSLQGIISGNYGYTF

V gene: TRBV27
J gene: TRBJ2-3
clone size: .
D gene: .
CDR3 DNA: TGTGCCAGCAGTTTAGGGGGAGATACGCAGTATTTT
CDR3 protein: CASSLGGDTQYF

V gene: TRBV5-1
J gene: TRBJ2-7
clone size: .
D gene: TRBD1
CDR3 DNA: TGCGCCAGCAGCCCCGCGGGACAGGGAACGGGAGAGCAGTACTTC
CDR3 protein: CASSPAGQGTGEQYF

V gene: TRBV30
J gene: TRBJ2-1
clone size: .
D gene: .
CDR3 DNA: TGTGCCTGGAGCAGGGACCTCAATGAGCAGTTCTTC
CDR3 protein: CAWSRDLNEQFF

V gene: TRBV5-4
J gene: TRBJ1-1
clone size: .
D gene: .
CDR3 DNA: TGTGCCAGCAGCTTGGGCGGCAGCAAGGACACTGAAGCTTTCTTT
CDR3 protein: CASSLGGSKDTEAFF

V gene: TRBV5-1
J gene: TRBJ2-5
clone size: .
D gene: .
CDR3 DNA: TGCGCCAGCAGGATTTTGGGGGCAAAAGAGACCCAGTACTTC
CDR3 protein: CASRILGAKETQYF

V gene: TRBV5-4
J gene: TRBJ1-1
clone size: .
D gene: .
CDR3 DNA: TGTGCCAGCAGCTCGGTCAGGAACACTGAAGCTTTCTTT
CDR3 protein: CASSSVRNTEAFF

V gene: TRBV19
J gene: TRBJ2-7
clone size: few
D gene: TRBD1
CDR3 DNA: TGTGCCAGTAGTCTGGGACAGGGCCCATTCTACGAGCAGTACTTC
CDR3 protein: CASSLGQGPFYEQYF

V gene: TRBV6-5
J gene: TRBJ1-1
clone size: .
D gene: .
CDR3 DNA: TGTGCCAGCAGTAAACAGGAAGAAGCTTTCTTT
CDR3 protein: CASSKQEEAFF

V gene: TRBV9
J gene: TRBJ2-5
clone size: once
D gene: .
CDR3 DNA: TGTGCCAGCAGCGTAGCGGTCTCACAAGAGACCCAGTACTTC
CDR3 protein: CASSVAVSQETQYF

V gene: TRBV11-1
J gene: TRBJ2-1
clone size: once
D gene: TRBD2
CDR3 DNA: TGTGCCAGCAGTCCTAGCGGGAGGGTCGATGAGCAGTTCTTC
CDR3 protein: CASSPSGRVDEQFF

V gene: TRBV19
J gene: TRBJ2-2
clone size: .
D gene: TRBD1
CDR3 DNA: TGTGCCAGTAGCCAGGACAGGGGCACCGGGGAGCTGTTTTTT
CDR3 protein: CASSQDRGTGELFF

V gene: TRBV19
J gene: TRBJ2-7
clone size: .
D gene: TRBD1
CDR3 DNA: TGTGCCAGTAGTTCTCAGGGGGCTGGGGAGCAGTACTTC
CDR3 protein: CASSSQGAGEQYF

V gene: TRBV5-1
J gene: TRBJ2-2
clone size: .
D gene: .
CDR3 DNA: TGCGCCAGCAGCCCCGACGTGAGGGGAGGCACCGGGGAGCTGTTTTTT
CDR3 protein: CASSPDVRGGTGELFF

V gene: TRBV5-1
J gene: TRBJ2-3
clone size: .
D gene: .
CDR3 DNA: TGCGCCAGCAGCCCCCCTCGGGAGATGATAGATACGCAGTATTTT
CDR3 protein: CASSPPREMIDTQYF